A single sample gave rise to the 32 T cell receptor beta chains below, sequenced in a study of T cell responses to AZD1222 COVID-19 vaccine. Profiling relied on immunoSEQ multiplex PCR, and the TCRdb table lists in-frame clones only, not all of them. This sample has roughly 180,000 clones; approximately 94% occur once, and the top ten carry approximately 0.6%. The sample in question was peripheral blood, obtained on day 0 of AZD1222 vaccination. These receptor sequences come from an adult in good health.

The rearrangement links TRBV5-1 to TRBJ1-2, with D maybe TRBD1 (5 bases). Trimming took off 0 bases at V and 4 bases at J, with 13 bases between the two ends. The CDR3 loop spans 15 amino acids. In germline, CDR1 is SGHRS, CDR2 YFSETQ. The CDR3 loop is CASSLEGTTSYGYTF. The CDR3 DNA sequence: TGCGCCAGCAGCTTGGAGGGGACGACTAGCTATGGCTACACCTTC.

The chain employs TRBV3-1 (or the pseudogene TRBV3-2) and TRBJ2-7; D is possibly TRBD1 (5 bases). V was pared by 0 bases and J by 4 bases, with 7 bases between. CDR1 is LGHDT and CDR2 is YNNKEL in the germline V gene (reference sequence). The CDR3 length is 13 residues. CDR3 sequence reads: CASSQETVYEQYF. The CDR3 DNA sequence: TGTGCCAGCAGCCAAGAGACAGTTTACGAGCAGTACTTC.

CDR3: CASTPQEETLSYNSPLHF. The DNA for the CDR3 is TGTGCCAGCACCCCCCAAGAGGAAACCCTCTCCTATAATTCACCCCTCCACTTT. This chain connects TRBV28 to TRBJ1-6; D remains unclear. V lost 7 bases and J 0 bases, leaving 19 bases between the germline ends. The CDR3 consists of 18 residues. Per the germline V gene, CDR1 is MDHEN and CDR2 is SYDVKM.

A single count supports this clone. The rearrangement uses TRBV3-1 (or the pseudogene TRBV3-2) and TRBJ2-7; D remains unclear. V lost 0 bases and J 4 bases, leaving 4 bases between the germline ends. The CDR3 is made up of 12 amino acids. CDR1 is LGHDT and CDR2 is YNNKEL in the germline V gene (reference sequence). The chain's CDR3 is CASSQDIYEQYF. The CDR3 nucleotides are TGTGCCAGCAGCCAAGATATTTACGAGCAGTACTTC.

The chain links TRBV21-1 to TRBJ2-3; TRBD1, as called in the table, went unchecked against the DNA. TRBV21-1 is an annotated pseudogene. CDR3 length: 17 amino acids. The CDR3 DNA reads TGTGCCAGCAGCAAAGTTCAGGGCAGTGAAGAGACAGATACGCAGTATTTT. This gives the protein CASSKVQGSEETDTQYF.

The CDR3 DNA reads as TGTGCCAGCAGCTTGGAATCGCCCCTCCACTTT. This codes for CASSLESPLHF. V usage is TRBV5-8 and J usage is TRBJ1-6, with D unresolved. Trimming cost V 0 bases and J 13 bases, with 5 bases left between them. CDR1 SGHTS and CDR2 YDEGEE come from the germline V gene. CDR3 size: 11 residues.

The chain is built from TRBV5-1 and TRBJ1-4; D uncertain. Per germline, CDR1 SGHRS and CDR2 YFSETQ. The CDR3 sequence is 14 residues long. Trimming shortened V by 0 bases and J by 3 bases, and 6 bases separated the two germline ends. The CDR3 DNA sequence: TGCGCCAGCAGCTTGGAGAGGGCTAATGAAAAACTGTTTTTT. It yields the protein CASSLERANEKLFF.

The V and J genes are TRBV24-1 and TRBJ2-3, with a weak D call TRBD1 (6 bases). The V gene's germline CDR1 is KGHDR and CDR2 SFDVKD. The CDR3 extends over 12 amino acids. Trimming stripped 10 bases from V and 5 bases from J, with 12 bases between. The CDR3 spells CATKGVRDTQYF. Written as DNA, the CDR3 is TGTGCCACTAAGGGGGTAAGAGATACGCAGTATTTT.

This rearrangement joins TRBV13 to TRBJ1-6; perhaps TRBD1 as D (5 bases). The CDR3 totals 16 residues. V was pared by 0 bases and J by 7 bases, with 13 bases between. Germline CDR1 and CDR2: PRHDT and FYEKMQ (reference sequence). The CDR3, as DNA: TGTGCCAGCAGCTTAGGCCTGGGGGGAAGGAATTCACCCCTCCACTTT. Amino acid sequence: CASSLGLGGRNSPLHF.

The V call is TRBV5-1, the J call TRBJ2-5, with no clear D. CDR1 is SGHRS, CDR2 YFSETQ, per germline. V was cut by 0 bases and J by 4 bases, with 10 bases left in between. This CDR3 contains 14 residues. For the CDR3, the DNA is TGCGCCAGCAGCTTGGGCGTCTCCGGAGAGACCCAGTACTTC. This codes for CASSLGVSGETQYF.

V is TRBV6-5 and J is TRBJ1-1; D might be TRBD1 (6 bases). The CDR3 runs to 15 residues. In germline, CDR1 is MNHEY, CDR2 SVGAGI. V was clipped by 2 bases and J by 6 bases, with 16 bases between them. CDR3 coding DNA: TGTGCCAGCAGTTACGGACAGCCCGAGGGGTCTGAAGCTTTCTTT. Translated: CASSYGQPEGSEAFF.

This rearrangement joins TRBV5-1 to TRBJ2-7; D remains unclear. Trimming removed 0 bases from V and 5 bases from J, with 12 bases in between. The length of the CDR3 is 14 residues. Germline lookup yields CDR1 SGHRS and CDR2 YFSETQ. This CDR3 reads CASSLGQVRDEQYF. The CDR3 coding sequence is TGCGCCAGCAGCTTGGGGCAGGTACGGGACGAGCAGTACTTC.

The V gene is TRBV2, the J gene TRBJ1-4, with unresolved D. This CDR3 has 14 amino acids. The germline gives CDR1 SNHLY, CDR2 FYNNEI. V shed 4 bases and J shed 4 bases, with 10 bases lying between them. The CDR3 loop is CASSGTGYNEKLFF. For the CDR3, the DNA is TGTGCCAGCAGTGGGACCGGCTATAATGAAAAACTGTTTTTT.

The rearrangement links TRBV2 to TRBJ2-2; D tentatively reads TRBD1 or TRBD2 (5 bases each). In germline, CDR1 is SNHLY, CDR2 FYNNEI. This CDR3 region has 11 residues. Between the trimmed V and J ends, which lost 10 bases and 11 bases, there was a span of 14 bases. The CDR3 loop reads CAIGTAAELFF. CDR3 DNA: TGTGCCATCGGGACGGCCGCAGAGCTGTTTTTT.

This chain uses TRBV15 with TRBJ2-4; 8 bases map to TRBD1. In germline, CDR1 is LNHNV, CDR2 YYDKDF (reference sequence). V gave up 1 base and J gave up 5 bases; unmatched junction bases: 4. This CDR3 region has 15 residues. CDR3 in DNA: TGTGCCACCAGCAGAGGTCGACAGGGGCAAAACATTCAGTACTTC. Its translation: CATSRGRQGQNIQYF.

This rearrangement joins TRBV5-1 to TRBJ1-2; D is ambiguous. CDR3 length: 17 amino acids. Trimming stripped 1 base from V and 4 bases from J, with 20 bases between. CDR1 is SGHRS, CDR2 YFSETQ, per germline. The CDR3 here is CASSLIIIQPSFYGYTF. CDR3 DNA: TGCGCCAGCAGCTTGATCATAATTCAGCCATCCTTCTATGGCTACACCTTC.

The genes are TRBV5-4 and TRBJ2-7, with D possibly matching TRBD2 (6 bases). The CDR3 spans 13 residues. Trimming took 5 bases from V and 6 from J, leaving 15 bases between them. Germline V lookup: CDR1 SGHNT, CDR2 YYREEE (reference sequence). This CDR3 is CASSAGRSPEQYF. CDR3 nucleotide sequence: TGTGCCAGCAGTGCCGGGAGATCGCCCGAGCAGTACTTC.

The J gene is TRBJ1-4, the V gene TRBV2; D remains unclear. The germline V gene has CDR1 SNHLY and CDR2 FYNNEI. V was pared by 5 bases and J by 3 bases, with 25 bases between. The CDR3 runs to 19 residues. The CDR3 spells CASSPLKGQISGANEKLFF. The CDR3, as DNA: TGTGCCAGCAGTCCCCTGAAGGGCCAGATATCCGGGGCTAATGAAAAACTGTTTTTT.

The V gene is TRBV18, the J gene TRBJ1-1; D call uncertain. The CDR3 has 15 amino acids. Trimming pared 0 bases from V and 1 base from J, leaving 9 bases between. Looked up from germline, CDR1 is KGHSH and CDR2 is LQKENI. The chain's CDR3 is CASSPPSKGNTEAFF. The CDR3 DNA reads TGTGCCAGCTCACCACCTTCCAAGGGGAACACTGAAGCTTTCTTT.

The chain couples TRBV7-3 to TRBJ1-2, with D hard to call. Germline V gene lookup returns CDR1 SGHTA and CDR2 FQGTGA. CDR3 length: 15 amino acids. The germline V and J ends were trimmed by 2 bases and 1 base, with 11 bases remaining between them. CDR3 residues: CASSLVAGNNYGYTF. For the CDR3, the DNA is TGTGCCAGCAGCTTAGTGGCCGGAAATAACTATGGCTACACCTTC.

This clone has only a few counts. This chain uses TRBV27 with TRBJ1-2; 10 positions agree with TRBD1. The germline V gene encodes CDR1 MNHEY and CDR2 SMNVEV (reference sequence). V shed 5 bases and J 7 bases; nucleotides not matched to a gene: 4. The CDR3 spans 13 residues. The CDR3 loop is CASSLGTGAGYTF. DNA for the CDR3: TGTGCCAGCAGTCTAGGGACAGGGGCTGGCTACACCTTC.

The chain joins TRBV3-1 (or the pseudogene TRBV3-2) to TRBJ2-3; possibly TRBD1 for D (5 bases). V lost 4 bases to trimming and J lost 3 bases, with 11 bases between them. CDR3 length: 14 residues. Germline values: CDR1 LGHDT, CDR2 YNNKEL (reference sequence). CDR3 in amino acids: CASSLGRVTDTQYF. CDR3 DNA sequence: TGTGCCAGCAGCCTAGGCAGGGTGACAGATACGCAGTATTTT.

The chain employs TRBV20-1 and TRBJ1-3, with no clear D. The germline V gene has CDR1 DFQATT and CDR2 SNEGSKA (reference sequence). CDR3 length: 11 amino acids. Trimming left V 6 bases short and J 2 bases short, with 5 bases between. CDR3 residues: CSARTGNTIYF. The CDR3 DNA is TGCAGTGCCAGGACTGGAAACACCATATATTTT.

V usage is TRBV2 and J usage is TRBJ1-2, with a possible D match to TRBD1 (6 bases). V was shortened by 6 bases and J by 7 bases, with 18 bases between the two germline ends. The CDR3 contains 14 residues. Germline CDR1 reads SNHLY; CDR2 reads FYNNEI. CDR3 nucleotides: TGTGCCAGCAGCTCTAAGGGGGAGGGATTTGGCTACACCTTC. Translating it yields CASSSKGEGFGYTF.

This chain joins TRBV7-9 and TRBJ1-6, with D uncertain. Germline values: CDR1 SEHNR, CDR2 FQNEAQ (reference sequence). The CDR3 consists of 14 residues. V dropped 0 bases and J dropped 10 bases, with 10 bases sitting between them. The CDR3 sequence is CASSLARVGSPLHF. The DNA for the CDR3 is TGTGCCAGCAGCTTAGCGCGGGTCGGGTCACCCCTCCACTTT. Full variable domain (rest looked up from reference TRBV7-9 and TRBJ1-6): DTGVSQNPRHKITKRGQNVTFRCDPISEHNRLYWYRQTLGQGPEFLTYFQNEAQLEKSRLLSDRFSAERPKGSFSTLEIQRTEQGDSAMYLCASSLARVGSPLHFGNGTRLTVT.

The CDR3 loop is CASSSPRTSNYGYTF. CDR3 nucleotides: TGTGCCAGCAGCTCCCCACGGACGTCTAACTATGGCTACACCTTC. The chain carries TRBV11-2 and TRBJ1-2; D is uncertain. The CDR3 extends over 15 amino acids. V shed 4 bases and J shed 0 bases, with 12 bases lying between them. Per germline, CDR1 SGHAT and CDR2 FQNNGV.

This chain uses TRBV2 with TRBJ2-1; D ambiguous. With 1 base removed from V and 2 bases from J, the gap between germline ends came to 12 bases. Per germline, CDR1 SNHLY and CDR2 FYNNEI. The CDR3 consists of 16 residues. CDR3 residues: CASSEVASRAYNEQFF. The CDR3 bases are TGTGCCAGCAGTGAAGTGGCGAGCAGAGCCTACAATGAGCAGTTCTTC.

The rearrangement joins TRBV18 to TRBJ1-4; D is ambiguous. The CDR3 spans 16 residues. Trimming left V 3 bases short and J 5 bases short, with 16 bases between. From germline, CDR1 is KGHSH and CDR2 LQKENI. CDR3 loop: CASSPLLQRRNEKLFF. The DNA for the CDR3 is TGTGCCAGCTCACCCCTACTACAGAGGAGAAATGAAAAACTGTTTTTT.

The chain combines TRBV18 with TRBJ1-4; D is undetermined. CDR1 KGHSH and CDR2 LQKENI come from the germline V gene. Trimming took off 8 bases at V and 0 bases at J, with 10 bases between the two ends. The length of the CDR3 is 14 residues. CDR3 sequence reads: CASRASATNEKLFF. In nucleotides, the CDR3 is TGTGCCAGCCGAGCGTCTGCAACTAATGAAAAACTGTTTTTT. Full variable domain (missing parts from reference TRBV18 and TRBJ1-4): NAGVMQNPRHLVRRRGQEARLRCSPMKGHSHVYWYRQLPEEGLKFMVYLQKENIIDESGMPKERFSAEFPKEGPSILRIQQVVRGDSAAYFCASRASATNEKLFFGSGTQLSVL.

The V and J genes are TRBV5-4 and TRBJ1-2; 7 bases align to TRBD1. This CDR3 is 18 amino acids long. In germline, CDR1 is SGHNT, CDR2 YYREEE (reference sequence). V dropped 5 bases and J dropped 4; count of bases not matched to a gene: 20. CDR3 region: CASRFGGGRTGPLYGYTF. For the CDR3, the DNA is TGTGCCAGCAGGTTCGGCGGCGGACGGACAGGACCTCTCTATGGCTACACCTTC.

V usage is TRBV27 and J usage is TRBJ2-2; TRBD1 matches 7 bases. CDR1 is MNHEY and CDR2 is SMNVEV in the germline V gene (reference sequence). The ends lost 7 bases at V and 7 bases at J; junction bases unmatched: 9. The length of the CDR3 is 14 residues. The CDR3 protein is CASKRGRGIGELFF. The CDR3 DNA reads as TGTGCCAGCAAAAGGGGGCGAGGAATCGGGGAGCTGTTTTTT.

The V and J genes are TRBV7-9 and TRBJ1-1, with D perhaps matching TRBD1 (5 bases). V lost 1 base to trimming and J lost 5 bases, with 11 bases between them. Looked up from germline, CDR1 is SEHNR and CDR2 is FQNEAQ (reference sequence). CDR3 length: 14 amino acids. The CDR3 region has the DNA TGTGCCAGCAGCTTAGTTCAGGGAGGGACTGAAGCTTTCTTT. Translating it yields CASSLVQGGTEAFF.